Below, 22 T cell receptor beta chains from the same sample are listed, as sequenced in a study of Ad26.COV2.S vaccination and SARS-CoV-2 variants. Treatment described: about 20 received Ad26.COV2.S at low or high dose, single or two shots; about 5 received placebo; per-sample allocation not given. The investigators took samples on day 63 after the first vaccine or placebo injection. The protocol was immunoSEQ multiplex PCR, while the TCRdb copy is restricted to in-frame clones and leaves out a portion. Here the sample spans around 320,000 clones, 85% to 90% being singletons. The material sequenced was peripheral blood, taken in a trial of Ad26.COV2.S vaccine versus placebo. The receptor set was obtained from a person aged 18 to 59 who received the Ad26.COV2.S COVID-19 vaccine or a placebo.

The gene calls are TRBV5-1 and TRBJ1-3; D uncertain. The CDR3 has 16 residues. Germline assignment: CDR1 SGHRS and CDR2 YFSETQ. The V end lost 1 base, the J end lost 1 base, and 12 bases lay between the germline ends. The CDR3 region has the DNA TGCGCCAGCAGCTTGTCCCCAGGCTCTTCTGGAAACACCATATATTTT. Translated: CASSLSPGSSGNTIYF.

The chain couples TRBV19 to TRBJ1-2; D not certain. Germline assignment: CDR1 LNHDA and CDR2 SQIVND (reference sequence). CDR3 length equals 12 residues. V lost 8 bases, J lost 3 bases, and 10 bases lay in between. The CDR3 region has the DNA TGTGCCAGTTCCCCGCGGGACTATGGCTACACCTTC. As protein: CASSPRDYGYTF. The variable domain in full, with the rest retrieved from reference TRBV19 and TRBJ1-2, is DGGITQSPKYLFRKEGQNVTLSCEQNLNHDAMYWYRQDPGQGLRLIYYSQIVNDFQKGDIAEGYSVSREKKESFPLTVTSAQKNPTAFYLCASSPRDYGYTFGSGTRLTVV.

This chain links TRBV19 with TRBJ1-6, with 8 bases fitting TRBD1. The CDR3 loop spans 15 amino acids. The germline gives CDR1 LNHDA, CDR2 SQIVND (reference sequence). The junction had 6 bases not matched to a gene; V was cut back by 3 bases and J by 8 bases. Here the CDR3 DNA reads TGTGCCAGTAGTATTCGGACAGGGTGGGATTCACCCCTCCACTTT. It specifies CASSIRTGWDSPLHF.

The chain employs TRBV6-4 and TRBJ2-3; the match to TRBD2 covers 7 bases. This CDR3 has 14 amino acids. CDR1 is MRHNA and CDR2 is SNTAGT in the germline V gene. Trimming removed 2 bases from V and 1 base from J; junction bases left unmatched: 0. In nucleotides, the CDR3 is TGTGCCAGCAGTGACGCGGGGGGCACAGATACGCAGTATTTT. This sequence encodes CASSDAGGTDTQYF.

This clone came up once. CDR3 coding DNA: TGTGCCAGCAGCTCAGGGACAGGGGGAAGTGAGACCCAGTACTTC. Translation gives CASSSGTGGSETQYF. V usage is TRBV7-2 and J usage is TRBJ2-5, with 11 bases lining up with TRBD1. Germline assignment: CDR1 SGHTA and CDR2 FQGNSA. This CDR3 is built from 15 residues. The ends lost 4 bases at V and 5 bases at J; junction bases unmatched: 6.

This clone has a single count. The chain couples TRBV9 to TRBJ1-6, with 7 bases aligning to TRBD1. V lost 4 bases to trimming and J lost 8 bases; unmatched junction nucleotides: 9. The CDR3 loop spans 15 amino acids. Germline V gene data show CDR1 as SGDLS and CDR2 as YYNGEE. DNA of the CDR3: TGTGCCAGCAGCCTTGCCCCCAGGGGGGATTCACCCCTCCACTTT. Its translation: CASSLAPRGDSPLHF.

The rearrangement links TRBV7-9 to TRBJ1-2; TRBD1 matches 8 bases. The germline gives CDR1 SEHNR, CDR2 FQNEAQ (reference sequence). The CDR3 has 14 residues. After removal of 5 bases from V and 3 bases from J, the junction contained 5 bases not matched to a gene. DNA of the CDR3: TGTGCCAGCAGCCCACAGGGGGTCGACTATGGCTACACCTTC. Its protein is CASSPQGVDYGYTF.

The chain has TRBV5-1 and TRBJ2-2, with 9 positions matching TRBD1. Germline V CDR1 and CDR2: SGHRS, YFSETQ. The CDR3 extends over 15 amino acids. V lost 4 bases and J lost 6; bases outside the gene matches: 7. The DNA of the CDR3 is TGCGCCAGCAGCCACGACAGGGGGGTTCCCGGGGAGCTGTTTTTT. As protein: CASSHDRGVPGELFF.

J is TRBJ1-3 and V is TRBV7-2; D is possibly TRBD1 (5 bases). In germline, CDR1 is SGHTA, CDR2 FQGNSA. This CDR3 region has 15 residues. Trimming took off 6 bases at V and 0 bases at J, with 12 bases between the two ends. CDR3 DNA: TGTGCCAGCAGTCCCGGGGGGTCCTCTGGAAACACCATATATTTT. The encoded protein is CASSPGGSSGNTIYF. The variable domain in full, with the rest retrieved from reference TRBV7-2 and TRBJ1-3, is GAGVSQSPSNKVTEKGKDVELRCDPISGHTALYWYRQSLGQGLEFLIYFQGNSAPDKSGLPSDRFSAERTGGSVSTLTIQRTQQEDSAVYLCASSPGGSSGNTIYFGEGSWLTVV.

The chain couples TRBV19 to TRBJ1-4, with a possible D match to TRBD1 (5 bases). Germline-derived CDR1 and CDR2 are LNHDA and SQIVND (reference sequence). This CDR3 region has 14 residues. Trimming took 5 bases from V and 7 from J, leaving 14 bases between them. The CDR3 DNA follows: TGTGCCAGTAGTCTCCGGGGGTTCGGTGAAAAACTGTTTTTT. Translated, it gives CASSLRGFGEKLFF.

This clone was observed a handful of times. V gene TRBV7-2 combines with J gene TRBJ2-2, with D unresolved. Germline CDR1 and CDR2: SGHTA and FQGNSA. The CDR3 is made up of 16 amino acids. Trimming shortened V by 1 base and J by 1 base, and 10 bases separated the two germline ends. In DNA, the CDR3 is TGTGCCAGCAGCTTAGTAGCTAACTTGAACACCGGGGAGCTGTTTTTT. Protein sequence: CASSLVANLNTGELFF.

This clone was observed a single time. The chain uses TRBV5-4 and TRBJ2-7; 9 bases line up with TRBD1. CDR3 length: 18 amino acids. J lost 3 bases, V lost 0 bases, and 13 bases had no gene match. In germline, CDR1 is SGHNT, CDR2 YYREEE (reference sequence). The chain's CDR3 is CASSLASYLRQGVYEQYF. The CDR3, as DNA: TGTGCCAGCAGCTTGGCCTCATATCTTCGACAGGGGGTCTACGAGCAGTACTTC. The full variable domain, completed using reference TRBV5-4 and TRBJ2-7, is ETGVTQSPTHLIKTRGQQVTLRCSSQSGHNTVSWYQQALGQGPQFIFQYYREEENGRGNFPPRFSGLQFPNYSSELNVNALELDDSALYLCASSLASYLRQGVYEQYFGPGTRLTVT.

This chain links TRBV5-1 with TRBJ1-6; D uncertain. The CDR3 covers 17 residues. Germline CDR1 and CDR2: SGHRS and YFSETQ. Trimming shortened V by 0 bases and J by 7 bases, and 17 bases separated the two germline ends. CDR3 protein: CASSLARGIGRNSPLHF. CDR3 bases: TGCGCCAGCAGCTTGGCCAGAGGGATCGGGAGAAATTCACCCCTCCACTTT. Full variable domain (outside the CDR3, taken from reference TRBV5-1 and TRBJ1-6): KAGVTQTPRYLIKTRGQQVTLSCSPISGHRSVSWYQQTPGQGLQFLFEYFSETQRNKGNFPGRFSGRQFSNSRSEMNVSTLELGDSALYLCASSLARGIGRNSPLHFGNGTRLTVT.

In this sample, this clone turned up once. V is TRBV6-2 or TRBV6-3 and J is TRBJ2-5; D is perhaps TRBD1 (5 bases). The CDR3 sequence is 14 residues long. Trimming cost V 2 bases and J 4 bases, with 11 bases left between them. The V gene's germline CDR1 is MNHEY and CDR2 SVGEGT. In nucleotides, the CDR3 is TGTGCCAGCAGTTACGTGGACATCACAGAGACCCAGTACTTC. Residues: CASSYVDITETQYF.

This rearrangement joins TRBV18 to TRBJ1-6, with D tentatively TRBD1 (6 bases). CDR3 length equals 16 residues. Between the trimmed V and J ends, which lost 1 base and 6 bases, there was a span of 13 bases. Germline CDR1 KGHSH, CDR2 LQKENI. The CDR3 loop is CASSPQGTNGNSPLHF. CDR3 DNA sequence: TGTGCCAGCTCACCACAGGGGACAAACGGTAATTCACCCCTCCACTTT.

The chain is built from TRBV7-9 and TRBJ2-7; D is ambiguous. Germline V gene lookup returns CDR1 SEHNR and CDR2 FQNEAQ (reference sequence). V gave up 3 bases and J gave up 12 bases, with 21 bases separating them. This CDR3 contains 14 residues. This CDR3 is CASSFWGFDQRVYF. CDR3 nucleotides: TGTGCCAGCAGCTTTTGGGGATTTGACCAGCGTGTGTACTTC. Combining the CDR3 with reference TRBV7-9 and TRBJ2-7 gives the whole variable domain DTGVSQNPRHKITKRGQNVTFRCDPISEHNRLYWYRQTLGQGPEFLTYFQNEAQLEKSRLLSDRFSAERPKGSFSTLEIQRTEQGDSAMYLCASSFWGFDQRVYFGPGTRLTVT.

CDR3 sequence reads: CASSQGLGRVGWGTDTQYF. As DNA, the CDR3 is TGCGCCAGCAGCCAAGGACTCGGGAGGGTAGGTTGGGGCACAGATACGCAGTATTTT. This sequence joins TRBV4-1 and TRBJ2-3; 8 nucleotides match TRBD2. The junction had 13 bases not matched to a gene; V was cut back by 1 base and J by 1 base. Per the germline V gene, CDR1 is MGHRA and CDR2 is YSYEKL. This CDR3 region has 19 residues.

CDR3 DNA sequence: TGCGCCAGCAGCCCGGGACAGGGGAACACCGGGGAGCTGTTTTTT. Residues: CASSPGQGNTGELFF. The chain recombines TRBV5-1 with TRBJ2-2; TRBD1 matches 9 bases. The CDR3 runs 15 residues. After removal of 4 bases from V and 1 base from J, the junction contained 2 bases not matched to a gene. Germline V gene lookup returns CDR1 SGHRS and CDR2 YFSETQ.

The V call is TRBV7-3, the J call TRBJ2-6; D is perhaps TRBD1 or TRBD2 (5 bases each). The germline V and J ends were trimmed by 7 bases and 0 bases, with 13 bases remaining between them. Germline V CDR1 and CDR2: SGHTA, FQGTGA. CDR3 size: 16 residues. The CDR3 coding sequence is TGTGCCAGCACACCGGGACCGACCTCTGGGGCCAACGTCCTGACTTTC. Translating it yields CASTPGPTSGANVLTF.

The chain carries TRBV6-5 and TRBJ2-1, with 7 nucleotides matching TRBD2. Unmatched junction bases numbered 6, after V lost 6 bases and J lost 4 bases. This CDR3 is 14 amino acids long. Germline V CDR1 and CDR2: MNHEY, SVGAGI. CDR3 coding DNA: TGTGCCAGCAGGGGAGGGAGGCCTTACAATGAGCAGTTCTTC. This translates into CASRGGRPYNEQFF.

The V call is TRBV5-6, the J call TRBJ2-3; 8 bases are a match to TRBD2. This CDR3 is built from 17 residues. Germline V gene data show CDR1 as SGHDT and CDR2 as YYEEEE. Losses at the gene ends were 6 bases for V and 4 bases for J; bases not matched to a gene: 16. The CDR3 DNA reads as TGTGCCAGCACTCCGGTCGTTAGCGGGGCGGCCTCAGATACGCAGTATTTT. It specifies CASTPVVSGAASDTQYF.

The chain recombines TRBV6-2 or TRBV6-3 with TRBJ2-7, with no clear D. The germline V gene has CDR1 MNHEY and CDR2 SVGEGT. Trimming left V 5 bases short and J 5 bases short, with 13 bases between. This CDR3 is built from 13 residues. CDR3 DNA: TGTGCCAGCAGTCGGACGAAAACCGACGAGCAGTACTTC. Translating it yields CASSRTKTDEQYF.